This TCR beta chain stems from a study of vaccination effects on CD4 cells after COVID-19. As for the study in general: Ahead of sequencing, the ViraFEST assay grew antigen-specific CD4+ T cells using viral peptide pools. Wells containing approximately 2 million PBMC each were cultured with 9 to 10 IU/ml IL-2 and approximately 10 ug/ml peptides.

The protocol was immunoSEQ multiplex PCR, while the TCRdb copy is restricted to in-frame clones and leaves out a portion. The sample records roughly 30,000 clones, around three quarters being singletons. Study findings and constraints: Few convalescent patients were included, and no early post-infection timepoints were sampled.

The germline CDR1 and CDR2 sequences are LNHDA and SQIVND (reference sequence). CDR3 size: 16 residues. V was trimmed by 3 bases and J by 0 bases, leaving 12 bases between them. As to this clone: Its antigen is not known.

At the end of about 10 days of culture, CD4+ T cells were isolated. None of these healthy vaccinees had been infected with SARS-CoV-2 before vaccination. Here the sequenced sample was CD4+ T cells from PBMCs cultured without peptide, taken before COVID-19 vaccination. This TCR was sampled from a human donor who received a COVID-19 vaccine. The chain employs TRBV19 and TRBJ2-4, with a possible D match to TRBD2 (6 bases). CDR3 coding DNA: TGTGCCAGTAGTATCCCCGGGACTGCAGCCAAAAACATTCAGTACTTC. This gives the protein CASSIPGTAAKNIQYF. The whole variable domain, filled in from reference TRBV19 and TRBJ2-4, reads DGGITQSPKYLFRKEGQNVTLSCEQNLNHDAMYWYRQDPGQGLRLIYYSQIVNDFQKGDIAEGYSVSREKKESFPLTVTSAQKNPTAFYLCASSIPGTAAKNIQYFGAGTRLSVL.